Listed here are 30 T cell receptor beta chains from one sample, sequenced in a study of T-cell memory formation after mild COVID-19. TCRdb reprocessed the 5' RACE reads via MiXCR and lists one record per CDR3 protein. The data hold more than 350,000 distinct CDR3 sequences, with roughly 15% observed a single time. Sample: PBMCs or a T cell subset sorted from them (not recorded which). These receptors were obtained from a young man who had mild COVID-19 (a few samples of this study predate the infection). Cell type and time point are not known.

The chain combines TRBV5-4 with TRBJ2-5; D possibly corresponds to TRBD2 (6 bases). Trimming cost V 3 bases and J 4 bases, with 16 bases left between them. The germline gives CDR1 SGHNT, CDR2 YYREEE (reference sequence). The CDR3 is 15 residues long. The DNA for the CDR3 is TGTGCCAGCAGCTCGGTTGGCGGGGTGGGAGAGACCCAGTACTTC. Its protein product is CASSSVGGVGETQYF. Complete variable domain (other parts from reference TRBV5-4 and TRBJ2-5): ETGVTQSPTHLIKTRGQQVTLRCSSQSGHNTVSWYQQALGQGPQFIFQYYREEENGRGNFPPRFSGLQFPNYSSELNVNALELDDSALYLCASSSVGGVGETQYFGPGTRLLVL.

The table lists this clonotype with a few counts. J is TRBJ2-7 and V is TRBV12-5; TRBD2 is a possible D gene (5 bases). The length of the CDR3 is 16 residues. V shed 0 bases and J shed 4 bases, with 16 bases lying between them. CDR1 is LGHNT, CDR2 FRNRAP, per germline. The CDR3 sequence is CASGLVLGRRGYEQYF. CDR3 nucleotide sequence: TGTGCTAGTGGTTTGGTACTGGGTCGTCGCGGGTACGAGCAGTACTTC.

The chain combines TRBV28 with TRBJ2-5; 8 bases fit TRBD1. The CDR3 sequence is 13 residues long. CDR1 is MDHEN, CDR2 SYDVKM, per germline. J gave up 7 bases and V 7 bases, and 8 bases lay outside the gene matches. The CDR3: CASTLDRAMTQYF. The CDR3 DNA reads TGTGCCAGCACCCTGGACAGGGCTATGACCCAGTACTTC.

The chain joins TRBV7-2 to TRBJ2-5; D gene unclear. This CDR3 contains 15 residues. With 5 bases removed from V and 5 bases from J, the gap between germline ends came to 18 bases. CDR1 is SGHTA, CDR2 FQGNSA, per germline. The CDR3 sequence is CASSLMGSVRETQYF. In DNA form, the CDR3 reads TGTGCCAGCAGCCTAATGGGATCCGTCCGGGAGACCCAGTACTTC.

This clonotype was counted a few times. This chain connects TRBV28 to TRBJ2-6, with TRBD2 as a possible D gene (7 bases). Germline assignment: CDR1 MDHEN and CDR2 SYDVKM. Deletions cut 6 bases from V and 0 bases from J, with 18 bases between. The CDR3 is 18 amino acids. CDR3 DNA: TGTGCCAGCAGGAAGGGAGGGACAACCCACTCTGGGGCCAACGTCCTGACTTTC. This sequence encodes CASRKGGTTHSGANVLTF.

This clonotype appeared a few times. The rearrangement links TRBV29-1 to TRBJ2-5; 8 bases are shared with TRBD2. V was pared by 8 bases and J by 5 bases, with 10 bases of the junction left unmatched. The germline CDR1 and CDR2 sequences are SQVTM and ANQGSEA. The CDR3 extends over 13 amino acids. CDR3 loop: CSQMETGGETQYF. The CDR3 DNA reads as TGCAGCCAGATGGAAACGGGAGGGGAGACCCAGTACTTC. Together with reference TRBV29-1 and TRBJ2-5, the CDR3 gives the full variable domain: SAVISQKPSRDICQRGTSLTIQCQVDSQVTMMFWYRQQPGQSLTLIATANQGSEATYESGFVIDKFPISRPNLTFSTLTVSNMSPEDSSIYLCSQMETGGETQYFGPGTRLLVL.

J is TRBJ2-7 and V is TRBV6-2 or TRBV6-3, with a weak D call TRBD1 (6 bases). Trimming took off 2 bases at V and 3 bases at J, with 14 bases between the two ends. Germline CDR1 reads MNHEY; CDR2 reads SVGEGT. This CDR3 has 15 residues. This CDR3 is CASSYGQGPHYEQYF. As DNA, the CDR3 is TGTGCCAGCAGTTACGGGCAGGGGCCGCACTACGAGCAGTACTTC.

CDR3 sequence reads: CASSLGVEGAFF. CDR3 in DNA: TGTGCCAGCAGCTTGGGGGTTGAAGGAGCTTTCTTT. The chain couples TRBV5-5 to TRBJ1-1; no reliable D call. Between the trimmed V and J ends, which lost 0 bases and 10 bases, there was a span of 10 bases. The CDR3 loop spans 12 amino acids. Germline V gives CDR1 SGHKS, CDR2 YYEKEE (reference sequence).

The chain couples TRBV18 to TRBJ2-7, with 13 bases lining up with TRBD2. This CDR3 has 16 amino acids. With V trimmed by 0 bases and J by 2 bases, 1 base remained unmatched. Looked up from germline, CDR1 is KGHSH and CDR2 is LQKENI. Written as DNA, the CDR3 is TGTGCCAGCTCACCACCCGGGACTAGCGGGGCCTACGAGCAGTACTTC. This sequence encodes CASSPPGTSGAYEQYF. The whole variable domain, remainder taken from reference TRBV18 and TRBJ2-7, is NAGVMQNPRHLVRRRGQEARLRCSPMKGHSHVYWYRQLPEEGLKFMVYLQKENIIDESGMPKERFSAEFPKEGPSILRIQQVVRGDSAAYFCASSPPGTSGAYEQYFGPGTRLTVT.

This clonotype was observed a few times. The J gene is TRBJ1-2, the V gene TRBV6-2 or TRBV6-3; D ambiguous. The CDR3 sequence is 13 residues long. CDR1 is MNHEY, CDR2 SVGEGT, per germline. Trimming pared 6 bases from V and 4 bases from J, leaving 12 bases between. The DNA of the CDR3 is TGTGCCAGCAGCGAAAGGTCCCCCTATGGCTACACCTTC. It codes for CASSERSPYGYTF.

The sample holds many counts of this clonotype. The rearrangement links TRBV5-1 to TRBJ1-5; no clear D gene. V lost 4 bases to trimming and J lost 2 bases, with 7 bases between them. This CDR3 is 13 amino acids long. Germline CDR1 is SGHRS and CDR2 is YFSETQ. The CDR3 spells CASSPEGNQPQHF. CDR3 nucleotides: TGCGCCAGCAGCCCAGAAGGCAATCAGCCCCAGCATTTT.

This clonotype was counted a few times. V usage is TRBV11-2 and J usage is TRBJ2-3, with 8 bases aligning to TRBD2. Trimming removed 3 bases from V and 2 bases from J; junction bases left unmatched: 10. The CDR3 has 17 residues. CDR1 and CDR2 (germline): SGHAT, FQNNGV. Here the CDR3 reads CASSLRMRGAHTDTQYF. The CDR3 bases are TGTGCCAGCAGCTTGAGGATGCGGGGGGCCCACACAGATACGCAGTATTTT.

The CDR3 spells CASSPWVVSSTDTQYF. The CDR3 nucleotides read TGTGCCAGCAGCCCCTGGGTAGTGTCTAGCACAGATACGCAGTATTTT. V is TRBV7-8 and J is TRBJ2-3; D not resolved. V shed 5 bases and J shed 0 bases, with 15 bases lying between them. Per the germline V gene, CDR1 is SGHVS and CDR2 is FQNEAQ. This CDR3 contains 16 residues.

This chain links TRBV20-1 with TRBJ1-2, with 9 bases that match TRBD1. CDR1 DFQATT and CDR2 SNEGSKA come from the germline V gene (reference sequence). There are 13 residues in the CDR3. V shed 5 bases, J shed 5 bases, and the junction held 6 bases outside the gene matches. The CDR3 nucleotides are TGCAGTGCTCTGCGGGACAGGGTATATGGCTACACCTTC. Its translation is CSALRDRVYGYTF.

The V and J genes are TRBV5-1 and TRBJ1-4, with 9 bases identical to TRBD1. CDR3 length: 13 amino acids. V dropped 4 bases and J dropped 8; count of bases not matched to a gene: 3. CDR1 and CDR2 (germline): SGHRS, YFSETQ. The CDR3 DNA is TGCGCCAGCAGCGGGACAGGGATAGAAAAACTGTTTTTT. Protein sequence: CASSGTGIEKLFF.

The chain couples TRBV15 to TRBJ1-6; the D gene is possibly TRBD1 (5 bases). The V end lost 3 bases, the J end lost 6 bases, and 9 bases lay between the germline ends. Germline loops: CDR1 LNHNV, CDR2 YYDKDF (reference sequence). This CDR3 has 14 amino acids. CDR3 protein: CATSSRQTNSPLHF. In DNA form, the CDR3 reads TGTGCCACCAGCAGCAGACAGACTAATTCACCCCTCCACTTT. Full variable domain (missing parts from reference TRBV15 and TRBJ1-6): DAMVIQNPRYQVTQFGKPVTLSCSQTLNHNVMYWYQQKSSQAPKLLFHYYDKDFNNEADTPDNFQSRRPNTSFCFLDIRSPGLGDTAMYLCATSSRQTNSPLHFGNGTRLTVT.

V and J are TRBV10-3 and TRBJ2-5, with unresolved D. The CDR3 is 15 residues long. Trimming took 0 bases from V and 0 from J, leaving 8 bases between them. Germline V gene sequence: CDR1 ENHRY, CDR2 SYGVKD. The CDR3 nucleotides read TGTGCCATCAGTGAGTCGCCCCGGGACCAAGAGACCCAGTACTTC. Translating it yields CAISESPRDQETQYF.

This clonotype was recorded many times. V and J are TRBV6-5 and TRBJ1-6, with D maybe TRBD1 (5 bases). CDR1 is MNHEY and CDR2 is SVGAGI in the germline V gene. The CDR3 length is 15 residues. The germline V and J ends were trimmed by 0 bases and 10 bases, with 13 bases remaining between them. The CDR3 here is CASSYSIGVRSPLHF. As DNA, the CDR3 is TGTGCCAGCAGTTACTCGATAGGGGTGAGATCACCCCTCCACTTT.

The chain carries TRBV18 and TRBJ1-2; D call uncertain. Between the trimmed V and J ends, which lost 2 bases and 0 bases, there was a span of 7 bases. Germline-derived CDR1 and CDR2 are KGHSH and LQKENI. The CDR3 extends over 14 amino acids. CDR3 loop: CASSPLRANYGYTF. The CDR3 DNA sequence: TGTGCCAGCTCACCATTGAGGGCTAACTATGGCTACACCTTC.

The chain links TRBV7-9 to TRBJ2-2; D gene ambiguous. This CDR3 contains 14 residues. Germline assignment: CDR1 SEHNR and CDR2 FQNEAQ (reference sequence). The V gene lost 4 bases and the J gene lost 3 bases, with 9 bases spanning the gap. The CDR3 loop reads CASSYGSYTGELFF. CDR3 nucleotide sequence: TGTGCCAGCAGCTACGGGTCCTACACCGGGGAGCTGTTTTTT. The variable domain in full, with the rest retrieved from reference TRBV7-9 and TRBJ2-2, is DTGVSQNPRHKITKRGQNVTFRCDPISEHNRLYWYRQTLGQGPEFLTYFQNEAQLEKSRLLSDRFSAERPKGSFSTLEIQRTEQGDSAMYLCASSYGSYTGELFFGEGSRLTVL.

CDR3 loop: CASGNWLVGTDTQYF. CDR3 coding DNA: TGTGCTAGTGGTAATTGGCTAGTGGGCACAGATACGCAGTATTTT. The J gene is TRBJ2-3, the V gene TRBV12-5; D unresolved. Per the germline V gene, CDR1 is LGHNT and CDR2 is FRNRAP. This CDR3 is built from 15 residues. With 5 bases removed from V and 1 base from J, the gap between germline ends came to 13 bases.

This clonotype has just a few counts. V usage is TRBV5-1 and J usage is TRBJ2-2, with 7 bases that match TRBD1. Looked up from germline, CDR1 is SGHRS and CDR2 is YFSETQ. V lost 6 bases and J lost 7; bases outside the gene matches: 15. The CDR3 is 16 amino acids. The CDR3, as DNA: TGCGCCAGCACCCTCTTCGGACAGGTGCAAGGCGGGGAGCTGTTTTTT. It translates to CASTLFGQVQGGELFF.

In this sample, this clonotype turned up a few times. This chain uses TRBV20-1 with TRBJ2-5; TRBD1 agrees at 7 bases. The CDR3 totals 12 residues. J was trimmed by 7 bases and V by 1 base; bases with no gene match: 3. Germline assignment: CDR1 DFQATT and CDR2 SNEGSKA (reference sequence). This CDR3 reads CSARAGGRTQYF. The CDR3, as DNA: TGCAGTGCTAGAGCAGGGGGAAGGACCCAGTACTTC.

The chain employs TRBV7-2 and TRBJ1-4; no definite D call. The germline V gene encodes CDR1 SGHTA and CDR2 FQGNSA. V was pared by 3 bases and J by 14 bases, with 16 bases between. The CDR3 has 13 residues. The CDR3 protein is CASSFTPAGELFF. Written as DNA, the CDR3 is TGTGCCAGCAGCTTCACGCCTGCTGGCGAGCTGTTTTTT.

This clonotype was seen repeatedly, ten times or more. CDR3 region: CASSYHSVSGNTIYF. CDR3 sequence (DNA): TGTGCCAGCAGCTACCACAGTGTCTCTGGAAACACCATATATTTT. J is TRBJ1-3 and V is TRBV12-3 or TRBV12-4; unclear D gene. V lost 6 bases to trimming and J lost 0 bases, with 12 bases between them. The CDR3 is 15 amino acids.

This clonotype was detected many times. The genes are TRBV7-2 and TRBJ2-1, with D possibly being TRBD1 (5 bases). Germline CDR1 and CDR2: SGHTA and FQGNSA. The V gene lost 5 bases and the J gene lost 7 bases, with 15 bases spanning the gap. The CDR3 has 14 residues. The CDR3 region has the DNA TGTGCCAGCAGCCTAATGACAGATATGAATGAGCAGTTCTTC. Its translation: CASSLMTDMNEQFF.

This clonotype appeared once. The chain couples TRBV20-1 to TRBJ1-5; no clear D gene. The germline CDR1 and CDR2 sequences are DFQATT and SNEGSKA (reference sequence). V was cut by 0 bases and J by 6 bases, with 9 bases left in between. The CDR3 sequence is 13 residues long. Here the CDR3 DNA reads TGCAGTGCTAGAGATCGGGCTGGTCAGCCCCAGCATTTT. It yields the protein CSARDRAGQPQHF.

The rearrangement links TRBV29-1 to TRBJ2-5; D is unresolved. The V end lost 5 bases, the J end lost 5 bases, and 15 bases lay between the germline ends. Germline V CDR1 and CDR2: SQVTM, ANQGSEA. The length of the CDR3 is 13 residues. The CDR3 here is CSVTASLLETQYF. The CDR3 region has the DNA TGCAGCGTTACTGCTTCCCTATTGGAGACCCAGTACTTC.

Of note for this clonotype: This may be a read error, as it is one base from a much larger clone. The chain has TRBV20-1 and TRBJ2-6; D is unclear. The CDR3 sequence is 14 residues long. Germline V gene sequence: CDR1 DFQATT, CDR2 SNEGSKA (reference sequence). CDR3 in DNA: TGCAGGGCCCACGCCTGGGCTGGGGCCAACGTCCTGACTTTC. It codes for CRAHAWAGANVLTF.

This chain uses TRBV6-1 with TRBJ2-7; 7 bases are shared with TRBD1. The length of the CDR3 is 14 residues. The V gene's germline CDR1 is MNHNS and CDR2 SASEGT. With 6 bases clipped from V and 2 bases from J, the junction kept 7 bases outside the gene matches. The CDR3, as DNA: TGTGCCAGCAGGGCTTGGGACAGTCCCTACGAGCAGTACTTC. Translated, it gives CASRAWDSPYEQYF.